This T cell receptor (beta chain) emerged from a study of blood T cell repertoires in COVID-19. Using immunoSEQ multiplex PCR, the repertoire was profiled, and TCRdb retains in-frame clones only, with some absent. The data contain fewer than 500,000 clones, around 90% of them singletons. V was trimmed by 2 bases and J by 2 bases, leaving 7 bases between them. The CDR3 covers 15 residues. Germline V gene lookup returns CDR1 SNHLY and CDR2 FYNNEI. A Seattle source enrolled patients during active infection and followed them longitudinally. The sample comprised peripheral blood. This chain uses TRBV2 with TRBJ2-6; D is unresolved. The receptor was isolated from a man aged 18 to 29 with COVID-19, enrolled during active disease. The CDR3 sequence: CASSETRPGANVLTF. The CDR3 region has the DNA TGTGCCAGCAGTGAAACGCGGCCTGGGGCCAACGTCCTGACTTTC.